This passage covers 29 T cell receptor beta chains from one sample sequenced in a study of blood T cells in healthy people across ages. Using a J-beta primer mix together with a sample-barcoded 5' primer, a second PCR was run for about 6 to 11 cycles. From the 5' RACE reads, TCRdb called clonotypes with MiXCR, one entry per CDR3 protein. This table has 790,000 or so distinct CDR3 sequences, about 61% appearing once. The sequencing sample was made of blood. These receptor sequences come from a man aged 35-49 years in good health.

V and J are TRBV5-5 and TRBJ1-5; D not certain. Trimming shortened V by 4 bases and J by 6 bases, and 11 bases separated the two germline ends. CDR1 is SGHKS and CDR2 is YYEKEE in the germline V gene (reference sequence). This CDR3 contains 13 residues. CDR3 region: CASSANQVQPQHF. The CDR3 region has the DNA TGTGCCAGCAGCGCAAATCAGGTTCAGCCCCAGCATTTT.

The chain is built from TRBV20-1 and TRBJ2-5; weak D call: TRBD2 (6 bases). Germline CDR1 DFQATT, CDR2 SNEGSKA (reference sequence). This CDR3 is 13 amino acids long. The V end was cut by 3 bases, the J end by 0 bases, with 8 bases between. The CDR3 nucleotides are TGCAGTGCTAGTCGCGGGAACCAAGAGACCCAGTACTTC. This gives the protein CSASRGNQETQYF.

This rearrangement joins TRBV2 to TRBJ2-7, with D maybe TRBD1 (6 bases). Germline lookup yields CDR1 SNHLY and CDR2 FYNNEI. V lost 7 bases to trimming and J lost 7 bases, with 23 bases between them. The CDR3 sequence is 15 residues long. Here the CDR3 DNA reads TGTGCCAGCACTGAGGGGGTTGGGAGTACCGGGGAGCAGTACTTC. This translates into CASTEGVGSTGEQYF.

This clonotype was seen just once. This chain connects TRBV5-4 to TRBJ1-1; D may be TRBD1 (5 bases). This CDR3 comprises 16 residues. CDR1 is SGHNT, CDR2 YYREEE, per germline (reference sequence). Trimming shortened V by 4 bases and J by 3 bases, and 19 bases separated the two germline ends. CDR3 nucleotides: TGTGCCAGCAGCCTAGGAGGCAGGGCGGAGGACACTGAAGCTTTCTTT. It yields the protein CASSLGGRAEDTEAFF. Looking up the rest from reference TRBV5-4 and TRBJ1-1 gives the full variable domain: ETGVTQSPTHLIKTRGQQVTLRCSSQSGHNTVSWYQQALGQGPQFIFQYYREEENGRGNFPPRFSGLQFPNYSSELNVNALELDDSALYLCASSLGGRAEDTEAFFGQGTRLTVV.

The chain joins TRBV4-2 to TRBJ2-1, with a possible D match to TRBD2 (7 bases). The CDR3 contains 15 residues. Trimming stripped 6 bases from V and 5 bases from J, with 17 bases between. Germline V CDR1 and CDR2: LGHNA, YNFKEQ. The CDR3 loop reads CASRPRGGFNNEQFF. CDR3 in DNA: TGTGCCAGCAGGCCTAGGGGGGGGTTCAACAATGAGCAGTTCTTC.

This clonotype was counted between two and nine times. V gene TRBV5-1 combines with J gene TRBJ2-1; 7 positions agree with TRBD2. Unmatched junction bases numbered 14, after V lost 4 bases and J lost 7 bases. Germline V gene sequence: CDR1 SGHRS, CDR2 YFSETQ. The CDR3 covers 16 residues. This CDR3 reads CASSPPLTRELNEQFF. The CDR3 coding sequence is TGCGCCAGCAGCCCCCCCCTAACGCGGGAGTTGAATGAGCAGTTCTTC. The whole variable domain, remainder taken from reference TRBV5-1 and TRBJ2-1, is KAGVTQTPRYLIKTRGQQVTLSCSPISGHRSVSWYQQTPGQGLQFLFEYFSETQRNKGNFPGRFSGRQFSNSRSEMNVSTLELGDSALYLCASSPPLTRELNEQFFGPGTRLTVL.

A few counts support this clonotype. The rearrangement links TRBV4-1 to TRBJ1-2; 7 positions agree with TRBD1. With V trimmed by 4 bases and J by 4 bases, 6 bases remained unmatched. Germline CDR1 reads MGHRA; CDR2 reads YSYEKL. This CDR3 has 14 amino acids. CDR3 loop: CASSPPTGTYGYTF. Here the CDR3 DNA reads TGCGCCAGCAGCCCACCGACAGGGACCTATGGCTACACCTTC.

The chain couples TRBV20-1 to TRBJ2-3; D is possibly TRBD2 (6 bases). V was trimmed by 6 bases and J by 5 bases, leaving 18 bases between them. Germline CDR1 and CDR2: DFQATT and SNEGSKA (reference sequence). This CDR3 has 14 amino acids. CDR3 coding DNA: TGCAGTGCAAACCCGGGACTGGGGGAAGATACGCAGTATTTT. Protein product: CSANPGLGEDTQYF.

J is TRBJ2-7 and V is TRBV10-3; D perhaps matches TRBD2 (9 bases). CDR3 length: 17 residues. CDR1 is ENHRY, CDR2 SYGVKD, per germline. The V end lost 0 bases, the J end lost 1 base, and 16 bases lay between the germline ends. In DNA form, the CDR3 reads TGTGCCATCAGTGAGTCCAGGGGGCGGGAGGGATCCTACGAGCAGTACTTC. Translated, it gives CAISESRGREGSYEQYF.

J is TRBJ2-1 and V is TRBV7-2, with 10 positions matching TRBD2. The CDR3 totals 16 residues. Germline V gene lookup returns CDR1 SGHTA and CDR2 FQGNSA. The V and J ends lost 3 bases and 7 bases, in that order; junction bases with no gene match: 9. The CDR3 DNA reads TGTGCCAGCAGCTTCAGCCCAGCGGGGGGGCAAAATGAGCAGTTCTTC. Amino acid sequence: CASSFSPAGGQNEQFF.

This clonotype was counted a few times. This chain links TRBV7-3 with TRBJ2-1; TRBD2 agrees at 10 bases. Trimming cost V 4 bases and J 8 bases; bases outside gene matches: 8. The CDR3 totals 15 residues. Germline CDR1 reads SGHTA; CDR2 reads FQGTGA. CDR3 DNA sequence: TGTGCCAGCAGCTCCACTAGCGGGATAGACTATGAGCAGTTCTTC. Translated, it gives CASSSTSGIDYEQFF.

The genes are TRBV5-1 and TRBJ1-6; the match to TRBD1 covers 9 bases. J was trimmed by 7 bases and V by 5 bases; bases with no gene match: 13. CDR1 SGHRS and CDR2 YFSETQ come from the germline V gene. CDR3 length equals 17 residues. The CDR3 here is CASSSRPGTGWNSPLHF. The DNA of the CDR3 is TGCGCCAGCAGTTCCCGTCCCGGGACAGGGTGGAATTCACCCCTCCACTTT.

This clonotype was found once. The chain couples TRBV5-5 to TRBJ2-6; 7 bases are a match to TRBD1. The CDR3 sequence is 15 residues long. Per germline, CDR1 SGHKS and CDR2 YYEKEE (reference sequence). V trimming: 4 bases; J trimming: 4 bases; junction bases outside the gene matches: 5. CDR3 in DNA: TGTGCCAGCAGCGTGACAGGGATAGGGGCCAACGTCCTGACTTTC. It codes for CASSVTGIGANVLTF.

The chain links TRBV11-2 to TRBJ2-3, with D perhaps matching TRBD1 or TRBD2 (6 bases each). Per the germline V gene, CDR1 is SGHAT and CDR2 is FQNNGV. Deletions cut 7 bases from V and 2 bases from J, with 16 bases between. The CDR3 extends over 15 amino acids. The CDR3 region is CASNRWGAVTDTQYF. Here the CDR3 DNA reads TGTGCCAGCAACAGATGGGGGGCTGTCACAGATACGCAGTATTTT.

This clonotype was picked up a small number of times. This sequence joins TRBV7-8 and TRBJ1-2; 11 nucleotides align to TRBD1. With 2 bases clipped from V and 9 bases from J, the junction kept 8 bases outside the gene matches. Germline values: CDR1 SGHVS, CDR2 FQNEAQ. This CDR3 has 15 amino acids. In DNA form, the CDR3 reads TGTGCCAGCAGCTTAAACGGACAGGGGGCGACCAGCTACACCTTC. Translated: CASSLNGQGATSYTF.

This clonotype was counted only a few times. This chain links TRBV12-3 or TRBV12-4 with TRBJ1-3, with D uncertain. The V end lost 10 bases, the J end lost 4 bases, and 5 bases lay between the germline ends. The CDR3 totals 10 residues. CDR3 coding DNA: TGTGCCACCGGGGGAAACACCATATATTTT. This gives the protein CATGGNTIYF.

This chain uses TRBV5-4 with TRBJ2-1; possibly TRBD1 for D (6 bases). Deletions cut 3 bases from V and 6 bases from J, with 13 bases between. Germline assignment: CDR1 SGHNT and CDR2 YYREEE (reference sequence). The CDR3 runs to 14 residues. CDR3 nucleotides: TGTGCCAGCAGCTCAAAAAACAGGGCCAATGAGCAGTTCTTC. This sequence encodes CASSSKNRANEQFF.

The chain has TRBV20-1 and TRBJ1-1, with D maybe TRBD1 (6 bases). The V gene's germline CDR1 is DFQATT and CDR2 SNEGSKA (reference sequence). V dropped 4 bases and J dropped 5 bases, with 20 bases sitting between them. The CDR3 contains 15 residues. CDR3 residues: CSAINPQGARTEAFF. CDR3 nucleotides: TGCAGTGCTATTAACCCACAGGGAGCGAGGACTGAAGCTTTCTTT.

This chain uses TRBV5-1 with TRBJ2-7; 11 nucleotides line up with TRBD2. This CDR3 has 16 amino acids. Germline CDR1 and CDR2: SGHRS and YFSETQ. Trimming cost V 4 bases and J 6 bases; bases outside gene matches: 12. The CDR3 DNA follows: TGCGCCAGCAGCCAAAGGCGTAGCGGGAGGGCCCTCGAGCAGTACTTC. Its protein is CASSQRRSGRALEQYF.

The V call is TRBV9, the J call TRBJ2-7, with D perhaps matching TRBD1 (5 bases). The V gene lost 0 bases and the J gene lost 3 bases, with 16 bases spanning the gap. CDR3 size: 16 residues. CDR1 is SGDLS, CDR2 YYNGEE, per germline. CDR3 residues: CASSVGGQGSIYEQYF. The CDR3 DNA follows: TGTGCCAGCAGCGTAGGCGGTCAGGGTTCGATCTACGAGCAGTACTTC.

This clonotype was seen a single time. The chain combines TRBV15 with TRBJ2-5, with D possibly called TRBD1 or TRBD2 (6 bases each). This CDR3 has 15 residues. The V gene's germline CDR1 is LNHNV and CDR2 YYDKDF (reference sequence). Trimming took off 0 bases at V and 11 bases at J, with 19 bases between the two ends. CDR3 DNA sequence: TGTGCCACCAGCAGAGATTTGGGGGGCCCCTACGGGCAGTACTTC. The encoded protein is CATSRDLGGPYGQYF.

This chain uses TRBV5-1 with TRBJ2-4; D may be TRBD1 (6 bases). Germline-derived CDR1 and CDR2 are SGHRS and YFSETQ. This CDR3 spans 19 amino acids. Deletions cut 1 base from V and 0 bases from J, with 20 bases between. CDR3 sequence reads: CASSLTRGGSNLAKNIQYF. For the CDR3, the DNA is TGCGCCAGCAGCTTGACTCGAGGGGGATCGAACCTAGCCAAAAACATTCAGTACTTC.

The chain carries TRBV27 and TRBJ2-1; a possible D gene is TRBD2 (6 bases). CDR1 is MNHEY and CDR2 is SMNVEV in the germline V gene (reference sequence). V was shortened by 7 bases and J by 4 bases, with 8 bases between the two germline ends. The CDR3 is 12 amino acids. CDR3 residues: CASIGGYNEQFF. The CDR3 DNA sequence: TGTGCCAGCATTGGGGGGTACAATGAGCAGTTCTTC.

V gene TRBV12-3 or TRBV12-4 combines with J gene TRBJ2-3, with D possibly matching TRBD2 (5 bases). The CDR3 contains 15 residues. The CDR3 reads CASGKEGASTDTQYF. Written as DNA, the CDR3 is TGTGCGAGCGGTAAGGAAGGTGCTAGCACAGATACGCAGTATTTT.

The chain employs TRBV7-2 and TRBJ1-5; weak D call: TRBD1 (5 bases). Trimming shortened V by 5 bases and J by 2 bases, and 13 bases separated the two germline ends. CDR1 is SGHTA and CDR2 is FQGNSA in the germline V gene. The CDR3 is made up of 15 amino acids. In DNA form, the CDR3 reads TGTGCCAGCAGCCTACAGGCTACGGGCAATCAGCCCCAGCATTTT. It translates to CASSLQATGNQPQHF. Using reference TRBV7-2 and TRBJ1-5 for the parts outside the CDR3, the full variable domain is GAGVSQSPSNKVTEKGKDVELRCDPISGHTALYWYRQSLGQGLEFLIYFQGNSAPDKSGLPSDRFSAERTGGSVSTLTIQRTQQEDSAVYLCASSLQATGNQPQHFGDGTRLSIL.

This rearrangement joins TRBV29-1 to TRBJ1-2, with a possible D match to TRBD1 (5 bases). Germline V lookup: CDR1 SQVTM, CDR2 ANQGSEA. The CDR3 runs to 14 residues. V shed 4 bases and J shed 6 bases, with 18 bases lying between them. CDR3 bases: TGCAGCGTTGGTTTGGGGGACCCCCATGATGGCTACACCTTC. As protein: CSVGLGDPHDGYTF.

The chain links TRBV12-3 or TRBV12-4 to TRBJ1-1; 10 nucleotides match TRBD1. This CDR3 spans 14 amino acids. V dropped 5 bases and J dropped 4; count of bases not matched to a gene: 4. The CDR3 nucleotides read TGTGCCAGCAGTCAGACAGGGGGCTTCACTGAAGCTTTCTTT. As protein: CASSQTGGFTEAFF.

The chain joins TRBV6-1 to TRBJ2-7; 7 nucleotides align to TRBD2. CDR1 MNHNS and CDR2 SASEGT come from the germline V gene. V lost 3 bases to trimming and J lost 3 bases; unmatched junction nucleotides: 11. The CDR3 has 16 residues. The CDR3, as DNA: TGTGCCAGCAGTGACGGAGGGAGGGCCGAGGGCTACGAGCAGTACTTC. This encodes CASSDGGRAEGYEQYF.

CDR3 region: CASSQVGSRDNEQYF. CDR3 in DNA: TGTGCCAGCAGCCAAGTAGGGAGTAGGGACAATGAGCAGTACTTC. The chain combines TRBV14 with TRBJ2-1; D perhaps matches TRBD1 (6 bases). The end of the DNA fits TRBJ2-7 better, so the J call may be wrong. Germline V gives CDR1 SGHDN, CDR2 FVKESK. This CDR3 is built from 15 residues.